The 27 T cell receptor beta chains presented below share a single source sample, sequenced in a study of blood T cell repertoires in COVID-19. Assay: immunoSEQ multiplex PCR; the TCRdb copy retains only in-frame clones and omits some. Among tens of thousands of clones listed, 86% were seen once. Sequencing input: peripheral blood. The receptors come from a man in his 60s with acute or convalescent COVID-19.

V gene TRBV29-1 combines with J gene TRBJ1-1, with D hard to call. Trimming left V 6 bases short and J 5 bases short, with 7 bases between. Germline V lookup: CDR1 SQVTM, CDR2 ANQGSEA. CDR3 length equals 10 residues. In DNA form, the CDR3 reads TGCAGCGTCGGACTGACTGAAGCTTTCTTT. Its protein is CSVGLTEAFF.

The chain carries TRBV5-4 and TRBJ2-1, with TRBD2 matching over 9 bases. V was clipped by 2 bases and J by 1 base; unmatched bases: 1. There are 15 residues in the CDR3. The V gene's germline CDR1 is SGHNT and CDR2 YYREEE (reference sequence). CDR3 nucleotide sequence: TGTGCCAGCAGCTTTAGCGGGAGATCCTACAATGAGCAGTTCTTC. Translation: CASSFSGRSYNEQFF.

The J gene is TRBJ1-5, the V gene TRBV3-1 (or the pseudogene TRBV3-2); D gene unclear. The CDR3 is 14 amino acids. With 2 bases removed from V and 0 bases from J, the gap between germline ends came to 5 bases. CDR1 and CDR2 from the germline V gene are LGHDT and YNNKEL (reference sequence). As DNA, the CDR3 is TGTGCCAGCAGCCAACTGTATAGCAATCAGCCCCAGCATTTT. Translated, it gives CASSQLYSNQPQHF.

The chain joins TRBV11-3 to TRBJ2-5, with TRBD1 identical over 9 bases. V lost 6 bases to trimming and J lost 5 bases; unmatched junction nucleotides: 7. The CDR3 contains 14 residues. Germline V CDR1 and CDR2: SGHNT, YENEEA. The CDR3 protein is CASRPGTGRETQYF. CDR3 bases: TGTGCCAGCAGACCAGGGACAGGGAGGGAGACCCAGTACTTC.

The V and J genes are TRBV29-1 and TRBJ2-7, with 7 bases lining up with TRBD1. The ends lost 4 bases at V and 3 bases at J; junction bases unmatched: 6. CDR3 length: 13 amino acids. Germline V CDR1 and CDR2: SQVTM, ANQGSEA. CDR3 amino acids: CSVAGQELYEQYF. DNA for the CDR3: TGCAGCGTTGCCGGACAGGAACTCTACGAGCAGTACTTC.

The V call is TRBV7-3, the J call TRBJ2-2; D is unresolved. Trimming left V 5 bases short and J 5 bases short, with 15 bases between. CDR3 length: 15 residues. The germline CDR1 and CDR2 sequences are SGHTA and FQGTGA. CDR3 coding DNA: TGTGCCAGCAGCCTCTTCTCAACAGAAACCGGGGAGCTGTTTTTT. Translation: CASSLFSTETGELFF.

The chain links TRBV7-2 to TRBJ1-5; no clear D. The CDR3 is 14 residues long. The V end was cut by 2 bases, the J end by 0 bases, with 5 bases between. Germline CDR1 reads SGHTA; CDR2 reads FQGNSA. CDR3 bases: TGTGCCAGCAGCTTACAGGATAGCAATCAGCCCCAGCATTTT. This sequence encodes CASSLQDSNQPQHF.

Points on this clone: This sample also contains other DNA sequences that code for the same CDR3. The rearrangement links TRBV29-1 to TRBJ1-1; 9 bases match TRBD1. The CDR3 is 13 residues long. The germline V gene has CDR1 SQVTM and CDR2 ANQGSEA. V shed 6 bases, J shed 0 bases, and the junction held 2 bases outside the gene matches. The CDR3 protein is CSVGDRVNTEAFF. In DNA form, the CDR3 reads TGCAGCGTGGGGGACAGGGTGAACACTGAAGCTTTCTTT.

This sequence joins TRBV4-3 and TRBJ1-1; D gene uncertain. V lost 1 base to trimming and J lost 0 bases, with 9 bases between them. CDR3 size: 15 residues. The germline gives CDR1 LGHNA, CDR2 YSLEER. CDR3 amino acids: CASSQGVQMNTEAFF. In DNA form, the CDR3 reads TGCGCCAGCAGCCAAGGTGTTCAGATGAACACTGAAGCTTTCTTT.

This clone was seen just once. V gene TRBV19 combines with J gene TRBJ2-7; the D gene is possibly TRBD2 (5 bases). The V gene lost 1 base and the J gene lost 0 bases, with 13 bases spanning the gap. The CDR3 sequence is 16 residues long. CDR1 and CDR2 from the germline V gene are LNHDA and SQIVND (reference sequence). The CDR3 coding sequence is TGTGCCAGTAGTATAGGCCTATCCGGGATCTCCTACGAGCAGTACTTC. Its translation is CASSIGLSGISYEQYF. Full variable domain (remainder filled in from reference TRBV19 and TRBJ2-7): DGGITQSPKYLFRKEGQNVTLSCEQNLNHDAMYWYRQDPGQGLRLIYYSQIVNDFQKGDIAEGYSVSREKKESFPLTVTSAQKNPTAFYLCASSIGLSGISYEQYFGPGTRLTVT.

The chain couples TRBV9 to TRBJ2-2; 11 nucleotides line up with TRBD1. The CDR3 is 15 amino acids. J gave up 9 bases and V 3 bases, and 7 bases lay outside the gene matches. Germline V gives CDR1 SGDLS, CDR2 YYNGEE. The CDR3 loop reads CASSAGTGGRRELFF. CDR3 nucleotides: TGTGCCAGCAGCGCCGGGACAGGGGGGCGCCGGGAGCTGTTTTTT.

This chain connects TRBV25-1 to TRBJ1-5, with 10 bases fitting TRBD1. Germline V gene lookup returns CDR1 MGHDK and CDR2 SYGVNS. The CDR3 has 15 residues. V shed 6 bases and J 4 bases; nucleotides not matched to a gene: 6. In DNA, the CDR3 is TGTGCCAGCAGCCCGGGACAGGGGTTTAATCAGCCCCAGCATTTT. Its protein is CASSPGQGFNQPQHF.

The J gene is TRBJ1-1, the V gene TRBV5-6; D is perhaps TRBD1 (6 bases). Germline V CDR1 and CDR2: SGHDT, YYEEEE. This CDR3 is built from 16 residues. Deletions cut 1 base from V and 10 bases from J, with 23 bases between. For the CDR3, the DNA is TGTGCCAGCAGCTTGAAGTTGGGGACAACAGGGATAGGAGCTTTCTTT. Translating it yields CASSLKLGTTGIGAFF.

In its sample, this clone was seen once. J is TRBJ2-3 and V is TRBV5-1; the D is unclear. Germline values: CDR1 SGHRS, CDR2 YFSETQ. V was trimmed by 0 bases and J by 0 bases, leaving 5 bases between them. The CDR3 contains 14 residues. CDR3 residues: CASSLGPSTDTQYF. Written as DNA, the CDR3 is TGCGCCAGCAGCTTGGGGCCTAGCACAGATACGCAGTATTTT.

V and J are TRBV7-6 and TRBJ1-1; TRBD1 might be the D (6 bases). V shed 6 bases and J shed 4 bases, with 18 bases lying between them. The germline CDR1 and CDR2 sequences are SGHVS and FNYEAQ. CDR3 length: 15 amino acids. CDR3 nucleotide sequence: TGTGCCAGCAGTGATACAGGGAAACGAGCCACTGAAGCTTTCTTT. Encoded protein: CASSDTGKRATEAFF.

As DNA, the CDR3 is TGTGCCAGCAGTATAGTGACTAGCGGGGTTTACGAGCAGTACTTC. As protein: CASSIVTSGVYEQYF. The J gene is TRBJ2-7, the V gene TRBV27; 11 bases are a match to TRBD2. CDR3 size: 15 residues. Germline CDR1 MNHEY, CDR2 SMNVEV (reference sequence). The ends lost 5 bases at V and 4 bases at J; junction bases unmatched: 7.

This sequence joins TRBV19 and TRBJ2-1; 13 bases are shared with TRBD2. This CDR3 is built from 15 residues. CDR1 LNHDA and CDR2 SQIVND come from the germline V gene (reference sequence). V lost 5 bases and J lost 7; bases outside the gene matches: 5. The CDR3 is CASSWTSGSKNEQFF. The CDR3 nucleotides read TGTGCCAGTAGTTGGACTAGCGGGAGTAAAAATGAGCAGTTCTTC.

As for this clone: This sample includes further DNA sequences coding for the same CDR3. The chain employs TRBV27 and TRBJ1-6; no definite D call. There are 14 residues in the CDR3. Germline CDR1 and CDR2: MNHEY and SMNVEV (reference sequence). V lost 2 bases, J lost 7 bases, and 9 bases lay in between. The CDR3 region has the DNA TGTGCCAGCAGTTTAGGCCAGAAAAATTCACCCCTCCACTTT. Its translation is CASSLGQKNSPLHF.

The chain uses TRBV19 and TRBJ2-1; TRBD1 matches 9 bases. The CDR3 contains 15 residues. The J segment lost 6 bases and the V segment lost 3 bases, leaving 6 bases of the junction unmatched. Germline-derived CDR1 and CDR2 are LNHDA and SQIVND (reference sequence). The CDR3 DNA reads TGTGCCAGTAGTATCGGACAGGGGCGAGTCAATGAGCAGTTCTTC. Amino acids: CASSIGQGRVNEQFF. The whole variable domain, filled in from reference TRBV19 and TRBJ2-1, reads DGGITQSPKYLFRKEGQNVTLSCEQNLNHDAMYWYRQDPGQGLRLIYYSQIVNDFQKGDIAEGYSVSREKKESFPLTVTSAQKNPTAFYLCASSIGQGRVNEQFFGPGTRLTVL.

V gene TRBV13 combines with J gene TRBJ2-7, with D possibly being TRBD2 (6 bases). V shed 3 bases and J shed 11 bases, with 11 bases lying between them. Germline CDR1 is PRHDT and CDR2 is FYEKMQ (reference sequence). This CDR3 is 11 amino acids long. DNA of the CDR3: TGTGCCAGCAGCTTGGAGGGCAGAAAGTACTTC. Protein sequence: CASSLEGRKYF.

The V gene is TRBV5-1, the J gene TRBJ1-1; 7 bases match TRBD1. V gave up 4 bases and J gave up 1 base; unmatched junction bases: 7. There are 15 residues in the CDR3. The germline gives CDR1 SGHRS, CDR2 YFSETQ. CDR3 region: CASSATGAGNTEAFF. DNA for the CDR3: TGCGCCAGCAGCGCTACAGGGGCGGGGAACACTGAAGCTTTCTTT.

This clone came up a few times. The genes are TRBV29-1 and TRBJ1-1; D remains unclear. CDR1 and CDR2 from the germline V gene are SQVTM and ANQGSEA. The CDR3 covers 13 residues. The V end lost 5 bases, the J end lost 6 bases, and 16 bases lay between the germline ends. The CDR3 DNA follows: TGCAGCGTTCCTACCCTTAAAGTGGCTGAAGCTTTCTTT. Protein: CSVPTLKVAEAFF.

The rearrangement joins TRBV6-4 to TRBJ2-3, with 7 bases aligning to TRBD2. Trimming at V came to 4 bases and at J to 5 bases, leaving 9 bases not matched to a gene. The CDR3 spans 15 residues. CDR1 is MRHNA and CDR2 is SNTAGT in the germline V gene. CDR3 protein: CASSGLAGEKDTQYF. DNA of the CDR3: TGTGCCAGCAGTGGTCTCGCGGGAGAGAAAGATACGCAGTATTTT.

This chain joins TRBV28 and TRBJ2-7; D is ambiguous. V gave up 5 bases and J gave up 2 bases, with 13 bases separating them. CDR1 MDHEN and CDR2 SYDVKM come from the germline V gene. The CDR3 is made up of 14 amino acids. The CDR3 bases are TGTGCCAGCAGTCCCCCGACAAGTCCCTACGAGCAGTACTTC. This codes for CASSPPTSPYEQYF.

This chain links TRBV2 with TRBJ1-5, with a possible D match to TRBD1 (6 bases). Germline values: CDR1 SNHLY, CDR2 FYNNEI. The V end lost 1 base, the J end lost 3 bases, and 13 bases lay between the germline ends. This CDR3 comprises 16 residues. CDR3 loop: CASSEGYTGNNQPQHF. The CDR3 DNA reads as TGTGCCAGCAGTGAAGGGTACACAGGGAACAATCAGCCCCAGCATTTT. The entire variable domain, with the rest obtained from reference TRBV2 and TRBJ1-5, is as follows: EPEVTQTPSHQVTQMGQEVILRCVPISNHLYFYWYRQILGQKVEFLVSFYNNEISEKSEIFDDQFSVERPDGSNFTLKIRSTKLEDSAMYFCASSEGYTGNNQPQHFGDGTRLSIL.

The chain links TRBV3-1 (or the pseudogene TRBV3-2) to TRBJ2-3; 9 positions agree with TRBD2. This CDR3 comprises 15 residues. CDR1 and CDR2 (germline): LGHDT, YNNKEL (reference sequence). Trimming took 1 base from V and 1 from J; bases not matched to a gene: 0. The CDR3 DNA reads as TGTGCCAGCAGCCAAGGCGGGGGGGGCACAGATACGCAGTATTTT. Encoded protein: CASSQGGGGTDTQYF.

The J gene is TRBJ2-5, the V gene TRBV27; 9 bases align to TRBD1. J was trimmed by 5 bases and V by 6 bases; bases with no gene match: 16. CDR1 is MNHEY and CDR2 is SMNVEV in the germline V gene (reference sequence). The CDR3 is made up of 17 amino acids. CDR3 in amino acids: CASSLLGQGESGETQYF. Written as DNA, the CDR3 is TGTGCCAGCAGCCTTCTGGGACAGGGAGAATCGGGGGAGACCCAGTACTTC.